A selection of T cell receptor beta chains follows, all from one sample in a study of T cell repertoires in cytomegalovirus infection. MiXCR, applied by TCRdb to the reads, yields one record per CDR3 protein. The data contain about 230,000 distinct CDR3 sequences, about 20% of them singletons. Material: CD8+ T cells from PBMCs. These receptors were taken from a human donor in good health (CMV status not recorded). Some clones in this sample may be carry-over from other donors' samples. Both conserved end residues are part of each CDR3. The D gene is left open where the match is weak.

TRBV12-3/TRBV12-4	15	.	TRBJ2-7	CASNNRVGGTDEQYF
TRBV28	14	TRBD1	TRBJ2-5	CASSLRGLKETQYF
TRBV6-1	14	.	TRBJ2-5	CACSEVRLAETQYF
TRBV2	12	TRBD1	TRBJ2-7	CASSDRVYEQYF
TRBV2	13	TRBD1	TRBJ1-2	CATPGTGGNGYTF
TRBV15	13	.	TRBJ1-1	CATSRTGGAEAFF
TRBV7-9	16	TRBD2	TRBJ2-5	CASSPLAGRLQETQYF
TRBV6-2/TRBV6-3	13	.	TRBJ2-2	CASSPLGTGELFF
TRBV4-1	14	.	TRBJ1-2	CASSQDSARYGYTF
TRBV12-5	14	.	TRBJ2-3	CASGLYGRTDTQYF
TRBV9	14	.	TRBJ1-4	CASSVASGHEKLFF
TRBV12-3/TRBV12-4	12	.	TRBJ2-1	CASSLSEIEQFF
TRBV12-3/TRBV12-4	15	.	TRBJ2-2	CASSPPVASGGELFF
TRBV7-2	14	.	TRBJ1-3	CASSLGSSGNTIYF
TRBV7-6	17	.	TRBJ2-3	CASSTHPTGTVTDTQYF
TRBV6-5	14	.	TRBJ1-2	CASSPNWGADGYTF
TRBV28	18	TRBD2	TRBJ2-7	CASSLGGLAGVTTYEQYF
TRBV3-1	15	TRBD2	TRBJ2-5	CASSQGLAEEETQYF
TRBV5-1	16	.	TRBJ2-1	CASSLDPGSSYNEQFF
TRBV20-1	15	TRBD1	TRBJ2-7	CSARKRTGDPYEQYF
TRBV6-1	14	.	TRBJ1-1	CASSEDRVNTEAFF
TRBV2	18	TRBD1	TRBJ1-5	CASSDADRGAYSNQPQHF
TRBV7-9	15	.	TRBJ1-2	CASSPSTAPHYGYTF
TRBV28	12	.	TRBJ1-5	CASSFDNQPQHF
TRBV28	15	TRBD2	TRBJ2-5	CASRDSTSGQETQYF
TRBV7-6	15	.	TRBJ2-2	CASSLGTGWTGELFF
TRBV7-8	13	.	TRBJ1-5	CASSLDSHQPQHF
TRBV27	13	.	TRBJ2-1	CASSLWANNEQFF
TRBV7-6	16	.	TRBJ2-7	CASSSYGSPAFYEQYF
TRBV20-1	14	.	TRBJ2-1	CSATGGNPIAEQFF
TRBV20-1	14	.	TRBJ1-4	CSASLGISNEKLFF
TRBV12-3/TRBV12-4	14	.	TRBJ1-5	CASNLRGGDQPQHF
TRBV27	15	.	TRBJ1-5	CASSFAGGGGQPQHF
TRBV4-1	16	.	TRBJ1-1	CASSRDAGQGSTEAFF
TRBV10-3	16	TRBD1	TRBJ2-5	CAISNHRDRPEETQYF
TRBV29-1	12	.	TRBJ2-7	CSARLRGYEQYF
TRBV2	15	.	TRBJ2-4	CASSEVKFGEHIQYF
TRBV5-1	13	.	TRBJ1-1	CASSAWVNTEAFF
TRBV7-2	15	TRBD1	TRBJ1-2	CASSPAQGDPYGYTF
TRBV12-3/TRBV12-4	16	TRBD2	TRBJ2-5	CASSLSGGALEETQYF
TRBV29-1	13	.	TRBJ2-7	CSALDLFSYEQYF
TRBV9	12	.	TRBJ1-2	CASSVVENGYTF
TRBV12-3/TRBV12-4	12	.	TRBJ1-5	CASSPFNQPQHF
TRBV5-6	14	TRBD1	TRBJ1-2	CASSRKTGDYGYTF
TRBV29-1	16	TRBD1	TRBJ2-2	CSVEAPGQGGTGELFF
TRBV7-6	14	.	TRBJ2-7	CASSLSGALREQYF
TRBV12-3/TRBV12-4	14	TRBD2	TRBJ2-1	CASSSGLAANEQFF
TRBV28	16	TRBD1	TRBJ2-1	CASSQTGEAIDNEQFF
TRBV7-2	14	TRBD1	TRBJ2-1	CASSLGGTGRDQFF